The source of this T cell receptor beta chain is a study of CD8+ T cells in alopecia areata. Across the whole study: A 6-month period off drug followed tofacitinib, which lasted 6 to 18 months. Points from the study as a whole: Affected lesional scalp, above all in alopecia totalis/universalis, was more clonal than normal scalp.

This CDR3 is built from 14 residues. Trimming pared 6 bases from V and 5 bases from J, leaving 15 bases between. Germline values: CDR1 SNHLY, CDR2 FYNNEI. Reverse transcription of extracted RNA yielded cDNA, which provided the sequencing template. TCRdb's copy holds only in-frame clones and misses some; the assay was immunoSEQ multiplex PCR. The data show about 180,000 clones, about 72% seen once. Worth noting for this clone: The antigen remains unidentified.

Sampling of alopecia areata patients yielded lesional scalp punch biopsies as well as peripheral blood. Specimen: CD8+ T cells sorted from blood, collected at week 0. This sequence originates from a human donor with alopecia areata. The chain employs TRBV2 and TRBJ2-3; weak D call: TRBD2 (6 bases). CDR3 sequence reads: CASRLASFVDTQYF. Written as DNA, the CDR3 is TGTGCCAGCAGACTAGCTTCCTTTGTAGATACGCAGTATTTT.